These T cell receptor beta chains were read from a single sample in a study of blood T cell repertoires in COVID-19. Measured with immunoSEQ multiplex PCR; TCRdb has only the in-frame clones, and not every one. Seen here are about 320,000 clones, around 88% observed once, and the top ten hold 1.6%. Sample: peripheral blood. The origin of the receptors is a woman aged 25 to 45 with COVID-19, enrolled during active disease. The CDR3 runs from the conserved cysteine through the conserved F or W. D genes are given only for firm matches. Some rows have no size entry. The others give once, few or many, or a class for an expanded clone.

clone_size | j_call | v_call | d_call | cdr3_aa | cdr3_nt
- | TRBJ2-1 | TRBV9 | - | CASSVLDEQFF | TGTGCCAGCAGCGTACTTGATGAGCAGTTCTTC
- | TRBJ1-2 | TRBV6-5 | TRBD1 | CASSPGQGVLYGYTF | TGTGCCAGCAGTCCGGGACAGGGAGTACTCTATGGCTACACCTTC
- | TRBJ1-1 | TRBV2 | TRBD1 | CASRATGGDTEAFF | TGTGCCAGCAGGGCCACAGGGGGGGACACTGAAGCTTTCTTT
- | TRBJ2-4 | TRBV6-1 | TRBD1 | CASSDTGVAKNIQYF | TGTGCCAGCAGTGACACAGGGGTGGCCAAAAACATTCAGTACTTC
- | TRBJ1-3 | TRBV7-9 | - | CASSPLGPGGNTIYF | TGTGCCAGCAGCCCGCTGGGGCCCGGTGGAAACACCATATATTTT
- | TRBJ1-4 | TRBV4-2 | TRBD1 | CASSGRDRGEKLFF | TGTGCCAGCAGCGGACGGGACAGAGGCGAAAAACTGTTTTTT
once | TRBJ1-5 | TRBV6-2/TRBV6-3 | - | CASSTTGRNQPQHF | TGTGCCAGCAGTACGACAGGCCGCAATCAGCCCCAGCATTTT
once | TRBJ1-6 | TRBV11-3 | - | CASSRTRYNSPLHF | TGTGCCAGCAGCCGGACACGCTATAATTCACCCCTCCACTTT
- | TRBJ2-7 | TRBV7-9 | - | CASEGSSYEQYF | TGTGCCAGCGAGGGAAGCTCCTACGAGCAGTACTTC
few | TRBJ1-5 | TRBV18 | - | CASSPQLQRTGGWPQHF | TGTGCCAGCTCACCCCAGTTACAGCGGACGGGGGGATGGCCCCAGCATTTT
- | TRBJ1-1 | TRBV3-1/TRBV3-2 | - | CASSQEAGNTEAFF | TGTGCCAGCAGCCAAGAGGCGGGGAACACTGAAGCTTTCTTT
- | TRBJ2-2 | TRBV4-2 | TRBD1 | CASSQEGQGGTGELFF | TGTGCCAGCAGCCAAGAAGGACAGGGCGGCACCGGGGAGCTGTTTTTT
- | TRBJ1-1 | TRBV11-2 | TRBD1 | CASSPPDRVDTEAFF | TGTGCCAGCAGCCCCCCGGACAGGGTGGACACTGAAGCTTTCTTT
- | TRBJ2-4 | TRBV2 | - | CATADGGHIQYF | TGTGCCACCGCGGACGGGGGGCACATTCAGTACTTC